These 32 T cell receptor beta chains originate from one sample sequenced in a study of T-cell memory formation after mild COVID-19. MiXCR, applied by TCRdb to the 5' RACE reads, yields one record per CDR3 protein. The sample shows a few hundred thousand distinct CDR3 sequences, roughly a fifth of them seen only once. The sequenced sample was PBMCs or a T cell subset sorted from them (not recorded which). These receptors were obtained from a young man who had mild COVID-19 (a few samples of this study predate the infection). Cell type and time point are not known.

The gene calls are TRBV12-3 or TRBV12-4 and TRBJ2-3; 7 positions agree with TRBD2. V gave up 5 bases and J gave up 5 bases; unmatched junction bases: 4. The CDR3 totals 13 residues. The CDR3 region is CASSGRVRDTQYF. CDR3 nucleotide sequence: TGTGCCAGCAGTGGGAGGGTGCGAGATACGCAGTATTTT.

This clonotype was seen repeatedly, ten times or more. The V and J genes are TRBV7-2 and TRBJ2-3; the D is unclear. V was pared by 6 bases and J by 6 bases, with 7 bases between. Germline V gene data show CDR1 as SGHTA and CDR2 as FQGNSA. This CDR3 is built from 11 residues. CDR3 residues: CASRIGDTQYF. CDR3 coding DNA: TGTGCCAGCAGAATCGGGGATACGCAGTATTTT.

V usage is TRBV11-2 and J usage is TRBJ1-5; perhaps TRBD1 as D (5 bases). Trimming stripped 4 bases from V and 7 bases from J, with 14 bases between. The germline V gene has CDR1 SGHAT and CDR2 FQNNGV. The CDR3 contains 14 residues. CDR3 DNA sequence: TGTGCCAGCAGCTATAGGGGTTTAGGACAGCCCCAGCATTTT. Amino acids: CASSYRGLGQPQHF.

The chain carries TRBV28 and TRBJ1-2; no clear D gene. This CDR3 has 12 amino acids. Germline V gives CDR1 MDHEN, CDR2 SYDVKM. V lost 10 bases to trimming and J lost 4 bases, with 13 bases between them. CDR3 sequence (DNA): TGTGCCACCCGGCGGAGGCTCTATGGCTACACCTTC. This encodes CATRRRLYGYTF.

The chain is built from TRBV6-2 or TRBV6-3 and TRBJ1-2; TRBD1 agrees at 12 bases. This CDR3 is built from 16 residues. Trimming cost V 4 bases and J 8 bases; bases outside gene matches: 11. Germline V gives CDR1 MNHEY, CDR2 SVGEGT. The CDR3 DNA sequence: TGTGCCAGCAGTTCGAGGCCGGGACAGGGGGCGAACGGCTACACCTTC. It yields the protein CASSSRPGQGANGYTF.

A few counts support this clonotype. CDR3 amino acids: CAISDRGGSQAFF. As DNA, the CDR3 is TGTGCCATCAGTGACAGGGGGGGCAGTCAAGCTTTCTTT. The chain has TRBV10-3 and TRBJ1-1, with 7 bases that match TRBD1. The J segment lost 9 bases and the V segment lost 3 bases, leaving 7 bases of the junction unmatched. There are 13 residues in the CDR3. Germline V gene data show CDR1 as ENHRY and CDR2 as SYGVKD.

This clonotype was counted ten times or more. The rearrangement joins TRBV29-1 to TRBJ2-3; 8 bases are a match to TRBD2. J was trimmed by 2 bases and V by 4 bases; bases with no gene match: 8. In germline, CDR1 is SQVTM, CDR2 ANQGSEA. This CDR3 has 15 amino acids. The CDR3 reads CSVGVAGWSTDTQYF. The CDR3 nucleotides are TGCAGCGTTGGAGTAGCGGGGTGGTCCACAGATACGCAGTATTTT.

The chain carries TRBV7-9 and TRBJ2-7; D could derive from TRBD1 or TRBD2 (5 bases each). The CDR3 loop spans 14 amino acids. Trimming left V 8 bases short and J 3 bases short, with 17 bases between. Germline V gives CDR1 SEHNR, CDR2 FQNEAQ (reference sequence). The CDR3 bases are TGTGCCAGCCGGACCTCCGGGACGATCTACGAGCAGTACTTC. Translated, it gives CASRTSGTIYEQYF.

The CDR3 loop reads CASSTQGLFGYTF. The CDR3 DNA is TGTGCCAGCAGTACCCAGGGGCTCTTCGGCTACACCTTC. This sequence joins TRBV27 and TRBJ1-2; TRBD1 is a possible D gene (6 bases). Germline lookup yields CDR1 MNHEY and CDR2 SMNVEV (reference sequence). The CDR3 loop spans 13 amino acids. Trimming cost V 5 bases and J 8 bases, with 15 bases left between them.

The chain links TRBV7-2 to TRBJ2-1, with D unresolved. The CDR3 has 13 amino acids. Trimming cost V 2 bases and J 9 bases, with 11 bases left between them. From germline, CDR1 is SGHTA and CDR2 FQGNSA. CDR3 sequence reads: CASSLSPGIEQFF. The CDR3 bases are TGTGCCAGCAGCTTATCCCCGGGCATTGAGCAGTTCTTC.

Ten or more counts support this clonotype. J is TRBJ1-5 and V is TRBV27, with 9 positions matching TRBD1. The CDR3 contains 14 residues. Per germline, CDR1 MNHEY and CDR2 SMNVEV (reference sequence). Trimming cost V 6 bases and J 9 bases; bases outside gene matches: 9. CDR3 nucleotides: TGTGCCAGCAGCAAGGGACAGGGTGGGTCGCCCCAGCATTTT. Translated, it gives CASSKGQGGSPQHF.

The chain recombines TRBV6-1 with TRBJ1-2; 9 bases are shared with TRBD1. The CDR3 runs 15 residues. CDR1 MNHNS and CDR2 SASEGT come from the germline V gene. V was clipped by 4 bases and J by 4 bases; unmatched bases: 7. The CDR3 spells CASSVGPTGGYGYTF. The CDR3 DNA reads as TGTGCCAGCAGTGTCGGCCCGACAGGGGGCTATGGCTACACCTTC.

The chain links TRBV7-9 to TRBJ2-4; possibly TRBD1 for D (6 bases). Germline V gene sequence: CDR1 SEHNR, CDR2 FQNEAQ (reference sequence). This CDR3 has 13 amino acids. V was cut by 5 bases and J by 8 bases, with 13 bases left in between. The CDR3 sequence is CASSLEQGYIQYF. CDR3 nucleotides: TGTGCCAGCAGCCTAGAACAGGGTTACATTCAGTACTTC.

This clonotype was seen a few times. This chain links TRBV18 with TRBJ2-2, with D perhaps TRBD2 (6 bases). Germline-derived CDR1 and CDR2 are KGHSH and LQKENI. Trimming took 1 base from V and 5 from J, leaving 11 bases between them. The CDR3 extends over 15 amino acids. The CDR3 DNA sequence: TGTGCCAGCTCACCACAGGGAGGTCGAACCGGGGAGCTGTTTTTT. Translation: CASSPQGGRTGELFF.

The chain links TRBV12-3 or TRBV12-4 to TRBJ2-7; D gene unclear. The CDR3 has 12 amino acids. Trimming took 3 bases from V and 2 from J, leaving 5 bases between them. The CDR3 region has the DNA TGTGCCAGCAGTTTCAGCCCCTACGAGCAGTACTTC. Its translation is CASSFSPYEQYF.

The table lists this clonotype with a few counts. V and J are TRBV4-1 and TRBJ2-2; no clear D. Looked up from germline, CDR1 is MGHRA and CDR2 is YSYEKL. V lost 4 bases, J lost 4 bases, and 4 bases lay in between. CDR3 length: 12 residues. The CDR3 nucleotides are TGCGCCAGCAGCCGGCTCACCGGGGAGCTGTTTTTT. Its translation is CASSRLTGELFF.

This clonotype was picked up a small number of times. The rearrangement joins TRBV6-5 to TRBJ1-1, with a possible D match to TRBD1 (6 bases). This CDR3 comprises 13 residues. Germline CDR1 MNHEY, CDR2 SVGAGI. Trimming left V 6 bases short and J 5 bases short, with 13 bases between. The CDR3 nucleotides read TGTGCCAGCAGGAAAAACAGGGATACTGAAGCTTTCTTT. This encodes CASRKNRDTEAFF.

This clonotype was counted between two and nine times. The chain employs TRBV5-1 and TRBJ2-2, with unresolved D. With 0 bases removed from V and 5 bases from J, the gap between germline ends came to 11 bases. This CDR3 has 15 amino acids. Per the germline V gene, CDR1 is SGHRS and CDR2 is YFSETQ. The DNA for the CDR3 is TGCGCCAGCAGCTTGGCCAGTATAAGTACCGGGGAGCTGTTTTTT. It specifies CASSLASISTGELFF.

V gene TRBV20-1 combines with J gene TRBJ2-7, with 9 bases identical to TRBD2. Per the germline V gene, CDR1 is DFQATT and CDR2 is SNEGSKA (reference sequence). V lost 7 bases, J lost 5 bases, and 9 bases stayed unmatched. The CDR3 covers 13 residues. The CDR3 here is CSGWTSDGDEQYF. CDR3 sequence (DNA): TGCAGTGGATGGACTAGCGACGGGGACGAGCAGTACTTC.

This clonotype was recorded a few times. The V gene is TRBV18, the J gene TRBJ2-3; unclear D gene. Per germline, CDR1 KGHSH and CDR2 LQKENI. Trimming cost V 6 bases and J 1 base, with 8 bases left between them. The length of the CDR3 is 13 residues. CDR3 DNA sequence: TGTGCCAGCTCCCCCCTCGGCACAGATACGCAGTATTTT. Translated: CASSPLGTDTQYF.

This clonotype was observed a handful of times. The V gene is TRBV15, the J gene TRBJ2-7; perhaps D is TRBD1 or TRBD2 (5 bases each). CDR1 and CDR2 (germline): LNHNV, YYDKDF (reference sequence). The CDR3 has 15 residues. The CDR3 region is CATSRAMGTSSEQYV. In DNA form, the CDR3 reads TGTGCCACCAGCAGAGCAATGGGGACGTCCTCCGAGCAGTACGTC.

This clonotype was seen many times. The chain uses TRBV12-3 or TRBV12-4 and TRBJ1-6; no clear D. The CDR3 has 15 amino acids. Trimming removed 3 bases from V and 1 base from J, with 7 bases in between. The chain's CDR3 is CASSLSGSYNSPLHF. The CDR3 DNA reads TGTGCCAGCAGTTTGTCCGGATCCTATAATTCACCCCTCCACTTT.

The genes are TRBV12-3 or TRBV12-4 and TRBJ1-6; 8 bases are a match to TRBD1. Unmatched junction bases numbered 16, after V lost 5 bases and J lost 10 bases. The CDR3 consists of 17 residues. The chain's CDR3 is CASSRTTRQGRGSPLHF. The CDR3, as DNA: TGTGCCAGCAGTCGAACCACCCGACAGGGGAGAGGCTCACCCCTCCACTTT.

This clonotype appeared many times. The CDR3 region is CASTDLMDGGLVSLHF. The CDR3 DNA reads TGCGCCAGCACCGACCTTATGGACGGAGGATTAGTTTCCCTCCACTTT. V usage is TRBV5-1 and J usage is TRBJ1-6; D gene uncertain. The V end lost 6 bases, the J end lost 14 bases, and 27 bases lay between the germline ends. This CDR3 has 16 amino acids. Per the germline V gene, CDR1 is SGHRS and CDR2 is YFSETQ.

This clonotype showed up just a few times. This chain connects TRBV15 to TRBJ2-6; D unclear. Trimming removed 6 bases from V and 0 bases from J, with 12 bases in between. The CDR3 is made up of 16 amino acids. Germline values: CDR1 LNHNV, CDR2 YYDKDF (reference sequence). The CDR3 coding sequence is TGTGCCACCAGAGGGTCCCCCCTCTCTGGGGCCAACGTCCTGACTTTC. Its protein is CATRGSPLSGANVLTF.

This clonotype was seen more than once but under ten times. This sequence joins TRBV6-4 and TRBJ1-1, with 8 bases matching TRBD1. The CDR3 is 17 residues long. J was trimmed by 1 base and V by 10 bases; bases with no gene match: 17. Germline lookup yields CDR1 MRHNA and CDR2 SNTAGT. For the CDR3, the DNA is TGTGCCACCATAAAGACAGGGGAAAGGCCGGGGAACACTGAAGCTTTCTTT. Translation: CATIKTGERPGNTEAFF.

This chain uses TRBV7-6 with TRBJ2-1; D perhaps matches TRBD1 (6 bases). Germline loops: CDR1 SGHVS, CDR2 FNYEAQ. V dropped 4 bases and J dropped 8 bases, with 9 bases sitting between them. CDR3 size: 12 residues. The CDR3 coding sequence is TGTGCCAGCAGCTACAGGGCCCATGAGCAGTTCTTC. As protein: CASSYRAHEQFF.

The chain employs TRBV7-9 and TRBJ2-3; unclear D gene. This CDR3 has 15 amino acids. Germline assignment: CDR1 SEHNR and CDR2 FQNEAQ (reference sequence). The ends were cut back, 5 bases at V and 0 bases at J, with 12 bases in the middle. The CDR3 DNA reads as TGTGCCAGCAGCCCCGTCGGCAGTAGCACAGATACGCAGTATTTT. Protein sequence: CASSPVGSSTDTQYF.

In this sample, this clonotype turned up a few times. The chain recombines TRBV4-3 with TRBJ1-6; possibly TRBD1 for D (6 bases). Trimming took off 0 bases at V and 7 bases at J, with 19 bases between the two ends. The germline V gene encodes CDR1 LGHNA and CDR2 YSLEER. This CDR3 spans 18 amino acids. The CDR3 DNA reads TGCGCCAGCAGCCAAGATCCGGGGCAGGGGTTTCGCAATTCACCCCTCCACTTT. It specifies CASSQDPGQGFRNSPLHF.

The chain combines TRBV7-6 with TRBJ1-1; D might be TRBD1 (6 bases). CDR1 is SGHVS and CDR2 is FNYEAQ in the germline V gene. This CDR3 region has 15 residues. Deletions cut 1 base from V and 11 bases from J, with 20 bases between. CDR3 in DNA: TGTGCCAGCAGCTTAGTCCGGGGGGGACACGATTGGGCTTTCTTT. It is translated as CASSLVRGGHDWAFF.

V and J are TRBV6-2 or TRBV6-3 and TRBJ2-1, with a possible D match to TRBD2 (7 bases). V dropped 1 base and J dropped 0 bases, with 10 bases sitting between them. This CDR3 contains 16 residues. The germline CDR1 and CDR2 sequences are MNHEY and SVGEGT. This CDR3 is CASSYLGGPSYNEQFF. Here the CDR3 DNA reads TGTGCCAGCAGTTACTTGGGGGGGCCCTCCTACAATGAGCAGTTCTTC.

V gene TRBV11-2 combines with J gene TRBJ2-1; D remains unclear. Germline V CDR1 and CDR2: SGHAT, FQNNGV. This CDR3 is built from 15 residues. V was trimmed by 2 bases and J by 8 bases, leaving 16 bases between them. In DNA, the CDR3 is TGTGCCAGCAGCTTAAAGGTCCCAGAGTCGGATGAGCAGTTCTTC. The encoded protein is CASSLKVPESDEQFF. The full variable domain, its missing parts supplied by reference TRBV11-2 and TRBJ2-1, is EAGVAQSPRYKIIEKRQSVAFWCNPISGHATLYWYQQILGQGPKLLIQFQNNGVVDDSQLPKDRFSAERLKGVDSTLKIQPAKLEDSAVYLCASSLKVPESDEQFFGPGTRLTVL.